One and the same sample provided the 17 T cell receptor beta chains below, sequenced in a study of T cells in women clearing cervical HPV infection. Libraries were prepared by immunoSEQ multiplex PCR; TCRdb keeps only in-frame clonotypes and omits some of them. Across 46,000 or so clones, the top ten clones capture 35% to 45% of the sample. Specimen: blood buffy coat. The receptors come from a woman aged 18-70 years with a cervical HPV16 infection that either progressed to CIN3+ or cleared (not recorded which).

Regarding this clone: The missing CDR3 end, 3 residues past where the read stops, is filled in from the germline J gene. This chain joins TRBV29-1 and TRBJ2-1; 12 bases are shared with TRBD2. Germline CDR1 SQVTM, CDR2 ANQGSEA. The V gene end was trimmed by 6 bases and the J gene end by 8 bases; junction bases not matched to a gene: 8. This CDR3 has 14 amino acids. The CDR3 loop is CSVNGLAGSDEQFF. The sequenced CDR3 bases are TGCAGCGTAAACGGACTAGCGGGAAGCGATGAG.

A word on this clone: The read gets to within 3 residues of the CDR3 end, and the germline J gene fills in the rest. J is TRBJ2-7 and V is TRBV29-1, with a tentative D call TRBD2 (5 bases). V lost 0 bases to trimming and J lost 6 bases, with 12 bases between them. This CDR3 has 13 amino acids. Germline V CDR1 and CDR2: SQVTM, ANQGSEA. Incomplete CDR3 DNA: TGCAGCGTTGAAGATCTAGAACGGGGCGAG. Its protein product is CSVEDLERGE. The whole CDR3 sequence is CSVEDLERGEQYF.

Concerning this clone: The CDR3 end is not reached by the read, which stops 3 residues before it; the germline J gene fills it in. V and J are TRBV19 and TRBJ2-3; 9 positions agree with TRBD2. The CDR3 totals 17 residues. CDR1 is LNHDA and CDR2 is SQIVND in the germline V gene (reference sequence). After removal of 2 bases from V and 4 bases from J, the junction contained 10 bases not matched to a gene. CDR3 region: CASSIFPAGGRADTQYF. The sequenced part of the CDR3 DNA is TGTGCCAGTAGTATATTCCCCGCGGGAGGGAGGGCAGATACG.

About this clone: The read ends 3 residues before the CDR3 terminus; that terminus is restored from the germline J gene. The chain couples TRBV11-2 to TRBJ1-2, with TRBD1 matching over 7 bases. Per germline, CDR1 SGHAT and CDR2 FQNNGV. The CDR3 contains 13 residues. V trimming: 5 bases; J trimming: 4 bases; junction bases outside the gene matches: 4. The CDR3 DNA, read in part, is TGTGCCAGCAGCCCGGGACAGAGCTATGGC. Amino acid sequence: CASSPGQSYG. The whole CDR3 protein is CASSPGQSYGYTF.

For this clone: The read ends 3 residues before the CDR3 terminus; that terminus is restored from the germline J gene. The rearrangement joins TRBV4-2 to TRBJ2-5, with TRBD1 as a possible D gene (6 bases). The CDR3 is 16 amino acids. V lost 0 bases to trimming and J lost 2 bases, with 13 bases between them. Germline V lookup: CDR1 LGHNA, CDR2 YNFKEQ. The CDR3 sequence: CASSQDGSGEQETQYF. Incomplete CDR3 DNA: TGTGCCAGCAGCCAAGATGGGTCAGGGGAACAAGAGACC.

Worth noting for this clone: The CDR3 is cut off 3 residues early in the read; its end comes from the germline J gene. This chain links TRBV5-5 with TRBJ2-3; 8 nucleotides agree with TRBD2. Germline V gene lookup returns CDR1 SGHKS and CDR2 YYEKEE (reference sequence). This CDR3 region has 12 residues. The CDR3 reads CASSSGLASQYF. The sequenced part of the CDR3 DNA is TGTGCCAGCAGCTCCGGACTAGCATCG.

Points on this clone: The sequenced fragment ends 3 residues before the CDR3 boundary, so the rest is inferred from the germline J gene. The chain joins TRBV20-1 to TRBJ2-3, with TRBD2 identical over 7 bases. CDR1 and CDR2 (germline): DFQATT, SNEGSKA (reference sequence). The ends lost 5 bases at V and 0 bases at J; junction bases unmatched: 11. The CDR3 covers 16 residues. CDR3 bases read: TGCAGTGCTGGAGCCACCGCGGGAGTTAGCACAGATACG. Its protein is CSAGATAGVSTDT. The complete CDR3 sequence is CSAGATAGVSTDTQYF.

The sequenced CDR3 bases are TGTGCCAGCAGTGAGGCGACAGGGGATCAGCCC. It encodes CASSEATGDQP. The entire CDR3 reads CASSEATGDQPQHF. The chain combines TRBV2 with TRBJ1-5; TRBD1 matches 8 bases. The read stops 3 residues short of the end of the CDR3; the missing end is completed from the germline J gene. This CDR3 has 14 amino acids. In germline, CDR1 is SNHLY, CDR2 FYNNEI. V was pared by 3 bases and J by 5 bases, with 3 bases of the junction left unmatched.

To note about this clone: The missing CDR3 end, 3 residues past where the read stops, is filled in from the germline J gene. The V gene is TRBV2, the J gene TRBJ2-7; no clear D. The CDR3 is made up of 12 amino acids. Trimming pared 6 bases from V and 4 bases from J, leaving 10 bases between. Germline V lookup: CDR1 SNHLY, CDR2 FYNNEI. The CDR3 DNA, read in part, is TGTGCCAGCAGAAAAACCGCGTACGAG. This gives the protein CASRKTAYE. The CDR3 reads in full as CASRKTAYEQYF.

CDR3 sequence reads: CASGRGVNEQFF. The DNA read from the CDR3 is TGTGCCAGCGGGAGAGGGGTCAATGAG. The chain employs TRBV2 and TRBJ2-1, with D possibly called TRBD1 or TRBD2 (5 bases each). The observed sequence ends 3 residues before the CDR3 terminus, with the missing tail filled in from the germline J gene. V lost 8 bases and J 6 bases, leaving 11 bases between the germline ends. The CDR3 is made up of 12 amino acids. Germline V gene lookup returns CDR1 SNHLY and CDR2 FYNNEI.

Remarks on this clone: With the read ending 3 residues before the CDR3 end, the germline J gene is used to fill in that end. The genes are TRBV5-1 and TRBJ1-6, with D possibly matching TRBD1 (6 bases). The CDR3 is 14 amino acids. Germline loops: CDR1 SGHRS, CDR2 YFSETQ. V lost 5 bases, J lost 5 bases, and 11 bases lay in between. The sequenced part of the CDR3 DNA is TGCGCCAGCAGTTATCAGGGGAATAATTCACCC. Encoded protein: CASSYQGNNSP. The entire CDR3 sequence reads CASSYQGNNSPLHF. Drawing the rest from reference TRBV5-1 and TRBJ1-6, the complete variable domain is KAGVTQTPRYLIKTRGQQVTLSCSPISGHRSVSWYQQTPGQGLQFLFEYFSETQRNKGNFPGRFSGRQFSNSRSEMNVSTLELGDSALYLCASSYQGNNSPLHFGNGTRLTVT.

On this clone: The read gets to within 3 residues of the CDR3 end, and the germline J gene fills in the rest. This chain links TRBV20-1 with TRBJ1-4, with 7 bases identical to TRBD1. After removal of 2 bases from V and 4 bases from J, the junction contained 4 bases not matched to a gene. Germline V CDR1 and CDR2: DFQATT, SNEGSKA (reference sequence). This CDR3 has 14 residues. This CDR3 is CSARRQGGNEKLFF. Partial CDR3 DNA: TGCAGTGCTAGACGACAGGGAGGTAATGAAAAA.

Remarks on this clone: The read falls 3 residues short of the CDR3 end, and the missing part is taken from the germline J gene. The genes are TRBV20-1 and TRBJ2-7, with D possibly being TRBD1 (6 bases). Deletions cut 3 bases from V and 4 bases from J, with 19 bases between. Looked up from germline, CDR1 is DFQATT and CDR2 is SNEGSKA (reference sequence). The CDR3 is 15 amino acids. Incomplete CDR3 DNA: TGCAGTGCTAGCCAGGACAGCAATTGGGGGTACGAG. Protein product: CSASQDSNWGYE. The whole CDR3 reads CSASQDSNWGYEQYF.

Of note for this clone: The read ends 3 residues before the CDR3 terminus; that terminus is restored from the germline J gene. The genes are TRBV7-3 and TRBJ2-1; 10 bases align to TRBD2. The CDR3 length is 13 residues. Unmatched junction bases numbered 2, after V lost 7 bases and J lost 5 bases. The germline V gene encodes CDR1 SGHTA and CDR2 FQGTGA. The CDR3 sequence is CASTTSGNNEQFF. The DNA read from the CDR3 is TGTGCCAGCACTACTAGCGGGAACAATGAG.

Regarding this clone: The read ends 3 residues early relative to the CDR3; the germline J gene fills the gap. The chain joins TRBV20-1 to TRBJ2-1, with 8 bases identical to TRBD1. The CDR3 has 16 amino acids. CDR1 and CDR2 (germline): DFQATT, SNEGSKA (reference sequence). The trim removed 3 bases at V and 0 bases at J, leaving 7 bases unmatched. The CDR3: CSASMSGGLSYNEQFF. Partial CDR3 DNA: TGCAGTGCTAGCATGTCAGGGGGCCTCTCCTACAATGAG.

For this clone: The CDR3 end lies 3 residues beyond the end of the read and is filled in from the germline J gene. The gene calls are TRBV7-8 and TRBJ2-1; 7 bases line up with TRBD2. Germline-derived CDR1 and CDR2 are SGHVS and FQNEAQ. CDR3 length equals 16 residues. J gave up 6 bases and V 3 bases, and 11 bases lay outside the gene matches. CDR3 amino acids: CASSLAGDGRGNEQFF. Partial CDR3 DNA: TGTGCCAGCAGCTTGGCGGGAGACGGCCGGGGCAATGAG.

As to this clone: The CDR3 end lies 3 residues beyond the end of the read and is filled in from the germline J gene. The chain joins TRBV7-9 to TRBJ1-4, with 12 nucleotides matching TRBD1. Per germline, CDR1 SEHNR and CDR2 FQNEAQ (reference sequence). After removal of 4 bases from V and 6 bases from J, the junction contained 3 bases not matched to a gene. The CDR3 length is 15 residues. The CDR3 reads CASSWGTGGDEKLFF. Partial CDR3 DNA: TGTGCCAGCAGCTGGGGGACAGGGGGCGATGAAAAA.